The clone carrying this TCR beta chain has ten or more counts. This entry is derived from a study of CD8+CD57+ T cells in acquired aplastic anemia. CDR3 length equals 13 residues. Germline CDR1 is SNHLY and CDR2 is FYNNEI. Between the trimmed V and J ends, which lost 2 bases and 8 bases, there was a span of 10 bases. For CDR3 and TCR beta VDJ profiling, genomic DNA was the template used. From the reads, TCRdb called clonotypes with MiXCR, one entry per CDR3 protein. The data contain 200,000 to 250,000 distinct CDR3 sequences, 34% of them singletons. The source of this sequence is a human donor in good health, serving as a control. The rearrangement joins TRBV2 to TRBJ2-1, with TRBD2 as a possible D gene (5 bases). The sequencing input was sorted CD4+, CD8+, or CD8+CD57+ T cells (not recorded which) from PBMCs. This CDR3 is CASSEPGGDEQFF. In nucleotides, the CDR3 is TGTGCCAGCAGTGAACCCGGAGGCGATGAGCAGTTCTTC. The variable domain in full, with the rest retrieved from reference TRBV2 and TRBJ2-1, is EPEVTQTPSHQVTQMGQEVILRCVPISNHLYFYWYRQILGQKVEFLVSFYNNEISEKSEIFDDQFSVERPDGSNFTLKIRSTKLEDSAMYFCASSEPGGDEQFFGPGTRLTVL.